This T cell receptor beta chain was documented in a study of T cells after yellow fever vaccination. Across the study: In the case of low-cell-number fractions, SMART-Seq v4 Ultra Low Input was used for preparation.

General study findings and limits: Overall, a small share of clonotypes was seen in both CD4 and CD8 compartments.

V gave up 4 bases and J gave up 3 bases, with 6 bases separating them. CDR1 and CDR2 (germline): SGHAT, FQNNGV. The CDR3 is made up of 13 amino acids. This clonotype was observed many times. The antigen is undetermined. The 5'RACE template-switching step produced TCR cDNA and added a universal primer site and UMIs. TCRdb reanalysed the 5' RACE reads using MiXCR and keeps one entry per CDR3 protein. Among some 350,000 distinct CDR3 sequences, approximately 4% were seen once, and the ten largest hold approximately 24%. The source is a man aged 18 to 29 who received the YFV17D yellow fever vaccine. The chain uses TRBV11-2 and TRBJ1-4; D not resolved. Specimen: PBMCs, collected 5 days after the yellow fever booster vaccination. As DNA, the CDR3 is TGTGCCAGCAGCTCAGAGCCTAATGAAAAACTGTTTTTT. Translated, it gives CASSSEPNEKLFF.